These T cell receptor beta chains were read from a single sample in a study of T cells after yellow fever vaccination. Via MiXCR, TCRdb re-called the 5' RACE reads, giving one row per CDR3 protein. The sample includes roughly 330,000 distinct CDR3 sequences, around 7.3% of them seen just once. The sample in question was PBMCs, obtained roughly 46 days after the first yellow fever vaccination. The source is a man aged 18-30 years who received the YFV17D yellow fever vaccine. CDR3s include the opening cysteine and the closing phenylalanine or tryptophan. Fields, in order: CDR3 protein, CDR3 DNA, clone size, D gene, V gene, J gene. A D gene is named only where the DNA matches it firmly. Where a row states a size, it is once, few, many or the class of an expanded clone; other rows omit it.

CASSFGSPVFPYQPQHF	TGTGCCAGCAGTTTTGGCTCACCGGTCTTTCCCTATCAGCCCCAGCATTTT	many	NA	TRBV12-3/TRBV12-4	TRBJ1-5
CASSAGGQGRSPLHF	TGTGCCAGCAGCGCTGGGGGACAGGGCCGTTCACCCCTCCACTTT	many	TRBD1	TRBV7-3	TRBJ1-6
CSQRGGLGTDTQYF	TGCAGCCAGCGGGGGGGCCTGGGAACAGATACGCAGTATTTT	few	TRBD2	TRBV20-1	TRBJ2-3
CASSYSASTDTQYF	TGTGCCAGCAGTTACTCGGCTAGCACAGATACGCAGTATTTT	many	NA	TRBV6-5	TRBJ2-3
CASSRVAGGPANEQFF	TGCGCCAGCAGCCGAGTAGCGGGGGGGCCGGCCAATGAGCAGTTCTTC	few	TRBD2	TRBV4-3	TRBJ2-1
CSVVNRAGVLNEQFF	TGCAGCGTTGTAAATCGGGCGGGGGTCTTAAATGAGCAGTTCTTC	many	TRBD2	TRBV29-1	TRBJ2-1
CASSSQGGGQPQHF	TGTGCCAGCAGTTCGCAGGGGGGGGGTCAGCCCCAGCATTTT	NA	TRBD1	TRBV12-3/TRBV12-4	TRBJ1-5
CAWASESTDTQYF	TGTGCCTGGGCTAGCGAGAGCACAGATACGCAGTATTTT	NA	NA	TRBV30	TRBJ2-3
CASSVVSQTEAFF	TGTGCCAGCAGCGTAGTATCCCAGACTGAAGCTTTCTTT	NA	NA	TRBV9	TRBJ1-1
CASRTGGVKAFF	TGTGCCAGCAGAACCGGGGGGGTAAAAGCTTTCTTT	NA	NA	TRBV6-5	TRBJ1-1
CASRATSGGADEQFF	TGTGCCAGCAGGGCGACTAGCGGGGGGGCGGATGAGCAGTTCTTC	many	TRBD2	TRBV27	TRBJ2-1
CASSAELQGLNTEAFF	TGTGCCAGCAGCGCCGAGCTACAGGGGCTAAACACTGAAGCTTTCTTT	NA	TRBD1	TRBV7-3	TRBJ1-1
CASSSAASGLLDTQYF	TGTGCCAGCAGCTCGGCGGCTAGCGGACTGTTGGATACGCAGTATTTT	many	TRBD2	TRBV7-9	TRBJ2-3
CSVDLINYGYTF	TGCAGCGTTGACCTGATTAACTATGGCTACACCTTC	few	NA	TRBV29-1	TRBJ1-2
CASSQDFRGTQYF	TGCGCCAGCAGCCAAGATTTTAGGGGGACCCAGTACTTC	few	NA	TRBV4-3	TRBJ2-5
CASTLWAGEETQYF	TGTGCCAGCACCCTCTGGGCGGGGGAGGAGACCCAGTACTTC	NA	NA	TRBV21-1	TRBJ2-5
CASSLGVNRVETQYF	TGCGCCAGCAGCTTGGGGGTAAACCGGGTAGAGACCCAGTACTTC	few	NA	TRBV5-1	TRBJ2-5
CASSQGLGPAGTDTQYF	TGTGCCAGCAGCCAAGGTCTTGGACCCGCGGGCACAGATACGCAGTATTTT	NA	NA	TRBV3-1	TRBJ2-3
CASSARQGGRTEAFF	TGTGCCAGCAGTGCTCGACAGGGGGGAAGGACTGAAGCTTTCTTT	few	TRBD1	TRBV25-1	TRBJ1-1
CASSPGVGEVSYNEQFF	TGTGCCAGCAGTCCCGGGGTGGGAGAAGTCTCCTACAATGAGCAGTTCTTC	NA	NA	TRBV7-9	TRBJ2-1
CATSFAGAYEQYF	TGTGCCACCAGTTTCGCCGGTGCCTACGAGCAGTACTTC	NA	NA	TRBV12-3/TRBV12-4	TRBJ2-7
CAIYQGRSGELFF	TGTGCCATCTACCAGGGGCGGTCCGGGGAGCTGTTTTTT	many	NA	TRBV6-6	TRBJ2-2
CASSLGGFYEQYF	TGTGCCAGCAGCTTAGGTGGGTTCTACGAGCAGTACTTC	NA	NA	TRBV7-2	TRBJ2-7
CASSPPYAYRGSSYNEQFF	TGTGCCAGCAGCCCCCCTTACGCCTACAGGGGGAGCTCCTACAATGAGCAGTTCTTC	NA	TRBD1	TRBV11-1	TRBJ2-1
CASRLTRTGGNSPLHF	TGTGCCAGCAGACTTACGCGGACAGGGGGCAATTCACCCCTCCACTTT	few	TRBD1	TRBV6-2/TRBV6-3	TRBJ1-6
CSARGPDGGYTF	TGCAGTGCTAGAGGACCCGACGGTGGCTACACCTTC	few	NA	TRBV20-1	TRBJ1-2
CASRPSREKLFF	TGTGCCAGCAGACCTTCGAGGGAAAAACTGTTTTTT	NA	NA	TRBV6-6	TRBJ1-4
CASSLTDNSPLHF	TGTGCCAGCAGCCTTACTGATAATTCACCCCTCCACTTT	NA	NA	TRBV3-1	TRBJ1-6
CASSRRSGVETQYF	TGTGCCAGCAGTAGACGCAGCGGGGTTGAGACCCAGTACTTC	NA	TRBD2	TRBV28	TRBJ2-5
CATSRAPSGGTKNIQYF	TGTGCCACCAGCAGAGCCCCTAGCGGGGGCACCAAAAACATTCAGTACTTC	NA	TRBD2	TRBV15	TRBJ2-4
CASSFEVANYGYTF	TGTGCCAGCAGCTTCGAGGTGGCTAACTATGGCTACACCTTC	few	NA	TRBV7-2	TRBJ1-2
CASSLEDSASNSPLHF	TGCGCCAGCAGCTTAGAGGACAGCGCTTCTAATTCACCCCTCCACTTT	NA	NA	TRBV5-1	TRBJ1-6
CASSLGTGYEQYF	TGTGCCAGCAGCTTAGGCACCGGCTACGAGCAGTACTTC	many	NA	TRBV7-6	TRBJ2-7
CASSLGDRRETQYF	TGCGCCAGCAGCTTGGGGGACAGGAGGGAGACCCAGTACTTC	few	TRBD1	TRBV5-1	TRBJ2-5
CASNGGTAQETQYF	TGTGCCAGCAATGGGGGAACAGCCCAAGAGACCCAGTACTTC	NA	NA	TRBV6-1	TRBJ2-5
CASSPRQGYNEQFF	TGTGCCAGCAGCCCCCGACAGGGCTACAATGAGCAGTTCTTC	many	TRBD1	TRBV7-8	TRBJ2-1
CASSPFPGQGGEQYF	TGTGCCAGCAGCCCCTTCCCGGGACAGGGTGGAGAGCAGTACTTC	NA	TRBD1	TRBV7-3	TRBJ2-7
CASNRKGAGGRGYTQYF	TGTGCCAGCAATAGGAAGGGAGCGGGGGGCAGAGGATATACGCAGTATTTT	few	TRBD2	TRBV27	TRBJ2-3
CAISRGNTIYF	TGTGCCATCAGTCGGGGAAACACCATATATTTT	few	NA	TRBV10-3	TRBJ1-3
CASSVRDKGDWSSYEQYF	TGTGCCAGCAGTGTCCGGGACAAAGGGGACTGGAGCTCCTACGAGCAGTACTTC	NA	NA	TRBV25-1	TRBJ2-7
CASSQRALRDNEQFF	TGTGCCAGCAGCCAAAGAGCTTTGAGGGACAATGAGCAGTTCTTC	NA	NA	TRBV3-1	TRBJ2-1
CASSQPLPGGGTEAFF	TGCGCCAGCAGCCAACCACTACCAGGGGGTGGGACTGAAGCTTTCTTT	few	TRBD1	TRBV4-1	TRBJ1-1
CASRQGRGAGNTIYF	TGTGCCAGCAGACAAGGCCGAGGCGCTGGAAACACCATATATTTT	few	NA	TRBV6-1	TRBJ1-3
CASSLSRTGGTDTQYF	TGTGCCAGCAGTTTATCCCGAACAGGGGGCACGGATACGCAGTATTTT	few	TRBD1	TRBV27	TRBJ2-3
CASSEDVNGSPLHF	TGTGCCAGCAGCGAGGACGTCAATGGATCACCCCTCCACTTT	NA	NA	TRBV5-4	TRBJ1-6
CASRVGSTEAFF	TGTGCCAGCAGGGTGGGATCCACTGAAGCTTTCTTT	NA	NA	TRBV5-4	TRBJ1-1
CASSDRGLDTQYF	TGCGCCAGCAGCGACAGGGGGTTGGATACGCAGTATTTT	many	TRBD1	TRBV5-1	TRBJ2-3
CASSYSWFGETQYF	TGTGCCAGCAGTTACTCGTGGTTCGGAGAGACCCAGTACTTC	few	NA	TRBV6-5	TRBJ2-5
CASSDTGELFF	TGTGCCAGCTCAGACACCGGGGAGCTGTTTTTT	many	NA	TRBV18	TRBJ2-2
CASSSPGLAGGLRSYNEQFF	TGTGCCAGCAGCTCCCCCGGACTAGCGGGGGGGCTGAGGTCCTACAATGAGCAGTTCTTC	few	TRBD2	TRBV11-1	TRBJ2-1
CASSKQTVSGNTIYF	TGTGCCAGCAGTAAACAAACAGTTTCTGGAAACACCATATATTTT	NA	NA	TRBV6-1	TRBJ1-3
CASSPLSGGADTQYF	TGTGCCAGCTCACCTCTTTCCGGGGGCGCAGATACGCAGTATTTT	NA	NA	TRBV18	TRBJ2-3
CASSHEGTGYPDTQYF	TGCGCCAGCAGCCATGAGGGGACAGGGTACCCAGATACGCAGTATTTT	few	TRBD1	TRBV4-3	TRBJ2-3
CATGTGNQPQHF	TGTGCCACTGGGACAGGTAATCAGCCCCAGCATTTT	NA	TRBD1	TRBV15	TRBJ1-5
CASTDGSNEQFF	TGTGCCAGCACGGACGGGAGCAATGAGCAGTTCTTC	NA	NA	TRBV6-5	TRBJ2-1
CASSAGTGQSPLHF	TGTGCCAGCAGCGCCGGGACAGGGCAATCACCCCTCCACTTT	few	TRBD1	TRBV7-8	TRBJ1-6
CSVVDREQETQYF	TGCAGCGTTGTTGACAGGGAACAAGAGACCCAGTACTTC	NA	TRBD1	TRBV29-1	TRBJ2-5
CAISEWGQGNLNTEAFF	TGTGCCATCAGTGAGTGGGGACAGGGGAATTTGAACACTGAAGCTTTCTTT	few	TRBD1	TRBV10-3	TRBJ1-1
CSAPRGEGTDTQYF	TGCAGTGCTCCCAGGGGGGAGGGCACAGATACGCAGTATTTT	NA	NA	TRBV20-1	TRBJ2-3